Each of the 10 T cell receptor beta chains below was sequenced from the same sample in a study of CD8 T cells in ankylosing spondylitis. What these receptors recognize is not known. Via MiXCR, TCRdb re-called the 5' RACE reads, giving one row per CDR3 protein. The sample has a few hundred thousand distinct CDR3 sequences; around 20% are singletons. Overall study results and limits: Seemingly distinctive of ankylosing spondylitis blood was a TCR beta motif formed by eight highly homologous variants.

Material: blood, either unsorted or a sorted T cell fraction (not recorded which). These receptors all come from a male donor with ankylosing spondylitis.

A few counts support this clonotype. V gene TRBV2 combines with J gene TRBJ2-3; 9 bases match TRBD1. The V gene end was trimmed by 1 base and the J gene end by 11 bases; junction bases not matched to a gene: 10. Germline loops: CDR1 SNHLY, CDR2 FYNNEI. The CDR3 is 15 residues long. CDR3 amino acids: CASSEGTGAPYRQYF. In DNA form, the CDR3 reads TGTGCCAGCAGTGAAGGGACAGGGGCACCATACAGGCAGTATTTT.

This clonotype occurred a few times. The CDR3 loop is CASSFGTQSYNEQFF. CDR3 in DNA: TGTGCCAGCAGCTTCGGGACCCAGTCCTACAATGAGCAGTTCTTC. The gene calls are TRBV5-6 and TRBJ2-1; D possibly matches TRBD1 or TRBD2 (5 bases each). CDR1 is SGHDT, CDR2 YYEEEE, per germline. The CDR3 has 15 amino acids. Between the trimmed V and J ends, which lost 2 bases and 1 base, there was a span of 10 bases. The full variable domain, completed using reference TRBV5-6 and TRBJ2-1, is DAGVTQSPTHLIKTRGQQVTLRCSPKSGHDTVSWYQQALGQGPQFIFQYYEEEERQRGNFPDRFSGHQFPNYSSELNVNALLLGDSALYLCASSFGTQSYNEQFFGPGTRLTVL.

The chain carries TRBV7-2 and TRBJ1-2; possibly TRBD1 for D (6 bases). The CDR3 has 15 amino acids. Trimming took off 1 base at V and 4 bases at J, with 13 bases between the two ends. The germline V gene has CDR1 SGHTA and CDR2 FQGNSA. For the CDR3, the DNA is TGTGCCAGCAGCTTAGACGGGGGGCAAGGCTATGGCTACACCTTC. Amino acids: CASSLDGGQGYGYTF.

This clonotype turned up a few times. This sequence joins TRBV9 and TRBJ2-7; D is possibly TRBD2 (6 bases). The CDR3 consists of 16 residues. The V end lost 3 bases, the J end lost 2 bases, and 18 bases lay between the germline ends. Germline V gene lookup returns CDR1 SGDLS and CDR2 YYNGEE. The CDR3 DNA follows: TGTGCCAGCAGCGCCGGGGGAGGACCCGGGGCCTACGAGCAGTACTTC. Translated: CASSAGGGPGAYEQYF.

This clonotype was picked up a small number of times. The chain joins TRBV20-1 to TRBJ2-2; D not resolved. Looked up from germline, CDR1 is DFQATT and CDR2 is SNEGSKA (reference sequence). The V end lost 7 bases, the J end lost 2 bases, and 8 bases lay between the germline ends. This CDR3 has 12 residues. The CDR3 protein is CSGTINTGELFF. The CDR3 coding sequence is TGCAGTGGCACGATTAACACCGGGGAGCTGTTTTTT.

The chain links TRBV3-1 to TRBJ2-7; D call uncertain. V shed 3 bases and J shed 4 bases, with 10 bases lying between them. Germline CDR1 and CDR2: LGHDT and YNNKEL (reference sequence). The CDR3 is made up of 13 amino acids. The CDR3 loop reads CASSHPPAYEQYF. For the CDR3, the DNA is TGTGCCAGCAGCCACCCCCCAGCGTACGAGCAGTACTTC.

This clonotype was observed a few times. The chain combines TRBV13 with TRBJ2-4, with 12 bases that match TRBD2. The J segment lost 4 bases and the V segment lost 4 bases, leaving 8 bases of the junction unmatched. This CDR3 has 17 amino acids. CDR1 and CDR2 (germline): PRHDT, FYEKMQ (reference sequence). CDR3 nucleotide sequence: TGTGCCAGCAGCTCCTATAGACTAGCGGGAGTTAAAAACATTCAGTACTTC. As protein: CASSSYRLAGVKNIQYF.

DNA for the CDR3: TGCGCCAGCAGCTTGGCCCTAGCGGCGATACTCGACACAGATACGCAGTATTTT. It translates to CASSLALAAILDTDTQYF. The chain combines TRBV5-1 with TRBJ2-3, with 7 bases aligning to TRBD2. From germline, CDR1 is SGHRS and CDR2 YFSETQ. The CDR3 contains 18 residues. V gave up 0 bases and J gave up 2 bases; unmatched junction bases: 12.

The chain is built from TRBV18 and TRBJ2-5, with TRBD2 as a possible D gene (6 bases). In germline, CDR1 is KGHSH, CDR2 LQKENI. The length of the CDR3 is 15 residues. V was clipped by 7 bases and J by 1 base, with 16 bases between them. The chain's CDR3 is CASFSFSGPQETQYF. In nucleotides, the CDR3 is TGTGCCAGCTTCTCGTTTAGCGGCCCCCAAGAGACCCAGTACTTC.

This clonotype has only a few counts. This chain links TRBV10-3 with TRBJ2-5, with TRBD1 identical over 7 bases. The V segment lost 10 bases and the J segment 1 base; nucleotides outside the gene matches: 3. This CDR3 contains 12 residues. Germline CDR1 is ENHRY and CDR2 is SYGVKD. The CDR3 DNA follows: TGTGCCACCAGACAGGGCCAAGAGACCCAGTACTTC. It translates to CATRQGQETQYF.